The clone carrying this TCR beta chain has ten or more counts. These data are taken from a study of T-cell reconstitution after alpha-beta-depleted transplantation in children. For TCRbeta, the library was prepared with unique molecular identifiers. TCRdb itself ran the PCR reads through MiXCR, one entry per CDR3 protein. In the table there are fewer than 130,000 distinct CDR3 sequences, 10% of which are singletons. Deletions cut 3 bases from V and 4 bases from J, with 8 bases between. CDR3 length: 12 amino acids. The germline V gene has CDR1 SGHDT and CDR2 YYEEEE. The clonotype originates from a human donor who donated a stem cell graft to a child with acute lymphoblastic leukemia. The source material was PBMCs from the stem cell graft donor, sampled from the stem cell graft. V is TRBV5-6 and J is TRBJ2-7; D is perhaps TRBD1 (5 bases). The CDR3 nucleotides are TGTGCCAGCAGCTCGACAGCTTACGAGCAGTACTTC. It yields the protein CASSSTAYEQYF.